The clone carrying this T cell receptor (beta chain) appeared a few times. Its matching antigen is unknown. This sample was taken from a study of cytotoxic CD8 clonotypes in ibrutinib-treated CLL. Background on the study: Researchers reported approximately twelve relapsed/refractory and approximately 15 treatment-naive patients, some 18 of them IGHV unmutated. Productive templates per sample averaged roughly 270,000; productive rearrangements, just under 95,000. Study-level points and caveats: Patients had baseline clonality above age-matched healthy donors, and this clonality moved with circulating CD8+ T-cell counts.

Trimming pared 5 bases from V and 2 bases from J, leaving 9 bases between. Germline CDR1 MGHDK, CDR2 SYGVNS. The CDR3 extends over 13 amino acids. Depths of 1 in 200,000 to 1 in 1 million T cells were the sequencing target. TCRdb's table, derived via immunoSEQ multiplex PCR, lists solely in-frame clones and lacks some. The profile shows 250,000 to 350,000 clones, roughly three quarters of them singletons. The source material was PBMCs, sampled at disease progression, from a patient treated with ibrutinib. The chain uses TRBV25-1 and TRBJ1-1, with D possibly matching TRBD1 (5 bases). This sequence originates from a human donor with chronic lymphocytic leukemia. CDR3: CASSYGGNTEAFF. The CDR3 nucleotides read TGTGCCAGCAGTTATGGGGGAAACACTGAAGCTTTCTTT.